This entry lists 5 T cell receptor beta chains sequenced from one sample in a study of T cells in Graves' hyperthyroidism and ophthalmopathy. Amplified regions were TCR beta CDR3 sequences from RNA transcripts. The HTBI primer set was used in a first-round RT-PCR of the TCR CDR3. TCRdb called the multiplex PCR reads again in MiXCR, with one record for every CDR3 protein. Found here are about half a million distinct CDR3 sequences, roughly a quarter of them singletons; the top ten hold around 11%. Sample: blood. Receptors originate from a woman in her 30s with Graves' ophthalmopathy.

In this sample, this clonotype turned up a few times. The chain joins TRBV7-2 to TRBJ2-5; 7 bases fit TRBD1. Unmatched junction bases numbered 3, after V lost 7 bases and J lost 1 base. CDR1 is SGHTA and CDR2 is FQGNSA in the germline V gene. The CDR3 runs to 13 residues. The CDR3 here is CASKGQLQETQYF. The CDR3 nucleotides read TGTGCCAGCAAGGGACAGCTCCAAGAGACCCAGTACTTC.

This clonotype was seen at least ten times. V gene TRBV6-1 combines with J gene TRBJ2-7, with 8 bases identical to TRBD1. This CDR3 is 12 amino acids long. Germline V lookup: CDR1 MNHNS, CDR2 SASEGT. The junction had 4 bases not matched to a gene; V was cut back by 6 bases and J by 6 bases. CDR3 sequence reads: CASSRTGSEQYF. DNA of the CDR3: TGTGCCAGCAGCCGGACAGGGTCCGAGCAGTACTTC.

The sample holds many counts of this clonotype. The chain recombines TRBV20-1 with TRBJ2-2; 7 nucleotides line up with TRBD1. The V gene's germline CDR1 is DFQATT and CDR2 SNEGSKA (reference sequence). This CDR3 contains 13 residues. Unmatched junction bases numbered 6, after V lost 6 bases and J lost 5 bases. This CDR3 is CSAPGQPTGELFF. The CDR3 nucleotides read TGCAGTGCCCCGGGACAGCCTACCGGGGAGCTGTTTTTT.

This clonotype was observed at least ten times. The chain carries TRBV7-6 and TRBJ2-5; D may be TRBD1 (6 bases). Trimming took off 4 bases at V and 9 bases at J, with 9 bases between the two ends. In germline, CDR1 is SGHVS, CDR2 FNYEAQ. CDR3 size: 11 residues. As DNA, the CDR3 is TGTGCCAGCAGCTCGGGACAATCCCAGTACTTC. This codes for CASSSGQSQYF.

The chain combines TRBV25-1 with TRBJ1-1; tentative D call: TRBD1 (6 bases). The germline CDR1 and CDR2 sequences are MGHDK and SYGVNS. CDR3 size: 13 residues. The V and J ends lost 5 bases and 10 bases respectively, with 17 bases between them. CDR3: CASSQGQGLVAFF. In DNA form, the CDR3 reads TGTGCCAGCAGTCAGGGGCAGGGGCTGGTAGCTTTCTTT.